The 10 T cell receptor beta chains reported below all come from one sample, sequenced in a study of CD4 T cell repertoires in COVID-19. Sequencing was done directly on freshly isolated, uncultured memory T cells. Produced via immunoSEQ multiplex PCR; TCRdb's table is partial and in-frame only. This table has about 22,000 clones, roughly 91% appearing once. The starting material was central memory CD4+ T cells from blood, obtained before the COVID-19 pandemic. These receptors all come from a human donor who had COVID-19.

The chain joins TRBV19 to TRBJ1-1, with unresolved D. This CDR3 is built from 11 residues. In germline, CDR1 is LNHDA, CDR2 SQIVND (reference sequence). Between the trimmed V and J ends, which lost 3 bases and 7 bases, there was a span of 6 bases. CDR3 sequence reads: CASSIINEAFF. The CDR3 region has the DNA TGTGCCAGTAGTATTATTAATGAAGCTTTCTTT.

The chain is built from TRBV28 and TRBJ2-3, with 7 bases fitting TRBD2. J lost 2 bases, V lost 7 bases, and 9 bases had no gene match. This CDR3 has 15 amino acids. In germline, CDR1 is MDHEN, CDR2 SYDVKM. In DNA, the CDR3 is TGTGCCAGCACCGGGAGGACCGATTACACAGATACGCAGTATTTT. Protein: CASTGRTDYTDTQYF.

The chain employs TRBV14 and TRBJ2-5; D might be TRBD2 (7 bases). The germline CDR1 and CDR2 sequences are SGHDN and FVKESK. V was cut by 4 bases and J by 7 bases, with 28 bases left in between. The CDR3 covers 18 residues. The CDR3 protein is CASSPPPRGGGQDWTQYF. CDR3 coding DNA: TGTGCCAGCAGCCCTCCCCCTAGGGGCGGGGGACAAGATTGGACCCAGTACTTC.

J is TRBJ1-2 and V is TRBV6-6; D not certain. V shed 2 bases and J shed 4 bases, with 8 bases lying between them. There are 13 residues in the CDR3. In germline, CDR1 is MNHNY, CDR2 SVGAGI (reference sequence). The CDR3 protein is CASSYGSSYGYTF. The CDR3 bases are TGTGCCAGCAGTTACGGTTCCAGCTATGGCTACACCTTC.

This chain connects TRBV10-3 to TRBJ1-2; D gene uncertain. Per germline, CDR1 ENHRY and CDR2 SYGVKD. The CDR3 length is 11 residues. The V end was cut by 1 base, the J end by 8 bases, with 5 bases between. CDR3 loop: CAISELEGYTF. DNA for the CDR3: TGTGCCATCAGTGAGTTGGAGGGCTACACCTTC.

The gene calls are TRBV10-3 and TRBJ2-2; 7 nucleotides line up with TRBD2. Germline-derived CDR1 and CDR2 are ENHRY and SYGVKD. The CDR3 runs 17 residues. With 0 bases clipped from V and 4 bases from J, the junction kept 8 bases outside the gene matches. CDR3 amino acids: CAISESMGGLGTGELFF. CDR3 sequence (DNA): TGTGCCATCAGTGAGTCGATGGGAGGGCTGGGCACCGGGGAGCTGTTTTTT.

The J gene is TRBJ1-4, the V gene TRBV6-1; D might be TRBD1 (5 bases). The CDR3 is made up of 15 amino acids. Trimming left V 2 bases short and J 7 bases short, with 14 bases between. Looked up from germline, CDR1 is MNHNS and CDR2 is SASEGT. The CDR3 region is CASSEQAGITEKLFF. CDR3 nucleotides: TGTGCCAGCAGTGAACAGGCAGGGATTACTGAAAAACTGTTTTTT.

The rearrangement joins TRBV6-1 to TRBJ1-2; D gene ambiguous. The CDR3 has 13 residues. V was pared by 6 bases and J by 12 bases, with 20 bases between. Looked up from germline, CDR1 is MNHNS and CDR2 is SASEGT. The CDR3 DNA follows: TGTGCCAGCAGCGTTACTAGGACGGAGCATCACACCTTC. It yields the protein CASSVTRTEHHTF.

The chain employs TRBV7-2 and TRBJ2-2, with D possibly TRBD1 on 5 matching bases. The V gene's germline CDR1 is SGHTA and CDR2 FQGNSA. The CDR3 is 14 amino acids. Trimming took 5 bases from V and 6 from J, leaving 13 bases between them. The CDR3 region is CASSPQGAAGELFF. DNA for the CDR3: TGTGCCAGCAGCCCACAAGGGGCCGCCGGGGAGCTGTTTTTT.

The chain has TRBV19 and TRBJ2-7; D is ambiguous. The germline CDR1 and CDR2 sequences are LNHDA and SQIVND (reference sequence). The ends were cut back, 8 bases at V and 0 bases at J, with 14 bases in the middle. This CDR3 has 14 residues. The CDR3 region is CASAVQKNSYEQYF. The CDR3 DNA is TGTGCCAGTGCCGTTCAGAAGAACTCCTACGAGCAGTACTTC.